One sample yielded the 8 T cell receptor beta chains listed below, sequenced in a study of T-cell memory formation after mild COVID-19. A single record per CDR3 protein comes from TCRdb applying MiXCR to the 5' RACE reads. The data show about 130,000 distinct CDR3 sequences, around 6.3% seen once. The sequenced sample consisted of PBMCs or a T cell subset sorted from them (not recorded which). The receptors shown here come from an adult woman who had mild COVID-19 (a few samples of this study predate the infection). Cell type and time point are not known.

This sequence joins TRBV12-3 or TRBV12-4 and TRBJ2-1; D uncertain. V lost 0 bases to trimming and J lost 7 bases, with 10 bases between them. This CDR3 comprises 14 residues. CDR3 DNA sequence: TGTGCCAGCAGTTTAGCGACCCTACGTAATGAGCAGTTCTTC. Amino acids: CASSLATLRNEQFF.

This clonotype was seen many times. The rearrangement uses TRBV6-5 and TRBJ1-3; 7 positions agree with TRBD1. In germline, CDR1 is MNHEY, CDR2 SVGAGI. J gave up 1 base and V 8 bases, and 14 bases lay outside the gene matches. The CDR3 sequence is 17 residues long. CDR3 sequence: CASCSLGQALSGNTIYF. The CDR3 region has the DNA TGTGCCAGCTGCTCCCTCGGACAGGCCCTTTCTGGAAACACCATATATTTT.

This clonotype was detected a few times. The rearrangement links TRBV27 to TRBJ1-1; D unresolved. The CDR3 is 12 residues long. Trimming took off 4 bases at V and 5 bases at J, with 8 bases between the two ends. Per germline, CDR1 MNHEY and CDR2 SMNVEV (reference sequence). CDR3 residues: CASSSVGTEAFF. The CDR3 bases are TGTGCCAGCAGTTCGGTTGGAACTGAAGCTTTCTTT.

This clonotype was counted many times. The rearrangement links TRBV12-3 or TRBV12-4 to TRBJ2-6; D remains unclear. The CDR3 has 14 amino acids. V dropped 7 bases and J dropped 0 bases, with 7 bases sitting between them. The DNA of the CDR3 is TGTGCCAGCACTCTGAGCTCTGGGGCCAACGTCCTGACTTTC. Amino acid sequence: CASTLSSGANVLTF.

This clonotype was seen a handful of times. CDR3 sequence reads: CASSLDGATFTDTQYF. DNA for the CDR3: TGCGCCAGCAGCTTGGACGGGGCTACGTTCACAGATACGCAGTATTTT. This sequence joins TRBV5-1 and TRBJ2-3; tentatively, D is TRBD1 or TRBD2 (5 bases each). The V gene lost 0 bases and the J gene lost 2 bases, with 13 bases spanning the gap. Germline V gives CDR1 SGHRS, CDR2 YFSETQ. The CDR3 length is 16 residues.

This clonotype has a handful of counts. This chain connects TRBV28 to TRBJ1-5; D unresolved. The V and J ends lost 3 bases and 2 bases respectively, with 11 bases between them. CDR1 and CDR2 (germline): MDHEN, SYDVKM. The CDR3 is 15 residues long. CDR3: CASSFWALGNQPQHF. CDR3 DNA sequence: TGTGCCAGCAGTTTCTGGGCGTTAGGCAATCAGCCCCAGCATTTT.

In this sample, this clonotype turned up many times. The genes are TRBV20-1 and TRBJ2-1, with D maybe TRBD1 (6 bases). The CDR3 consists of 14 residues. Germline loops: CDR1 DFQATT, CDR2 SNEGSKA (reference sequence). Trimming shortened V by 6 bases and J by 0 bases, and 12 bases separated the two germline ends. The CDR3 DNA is TGCAGTGCAGCGACAGGCAGCTCCTACAATGAGCAGTTCTTC. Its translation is CSAATGSSYNEQFF.

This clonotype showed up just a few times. Here the CDR3 DNA reads TGTGCCAGCTGTCTGTCCCAGAATCAGCCCCAGCATTTT. As protein: CASCLSQNQPQHF. The chain joins TRBV12-3 or TRBV12-4 to TRBJ1-5; D is uncertain. V was cut by 8 bases and J by 4 bases, with 12 bases left in between. This CDR3 region has 13 residues.